The 20 T cell receptor beta chains presented below share a single source sample, sequenced in a study of blood T cell repertoires in COVID-19. Method: immunoSEQ multiplex PCR; TCRdb's copy keeps in-frame clones and lacks some. The sample gives 150,000 or so clones, around 85% of which show up once; around 10% is in the top ten. Sequencing input: peripheral blood. The receptor source for this set is a man in his 60s with active or convalescent COVID-19.

The J gene is TRBJ2-3, the V gene TRBV6-4; the match to TRBD2 covers 13 bases. Germline V gene sequence: CDR1 MRHNA, CDR2 SNTAGT. This CDR3 is 18 amino acids long. V was pared by 7 bases and J by 3 bases, with 13 bases of the junction left unmatched. The chain's CDR3 is CASIGLAGERVLTDTQYF. CDR3 bases: TGTGCCAGCATAGGACTAGCGGGGGAGCGGGTGTTGACAGATACGCAGTATTTT.

This clone was found once. CDR3 region: CASSPNGGLNTGELFF. As DNA, the CDR3 is TGTGCCAGCAGCCCTAACGGGGGGTTAAACACCGGGGAGCTGTTTTTT. The chain recombines TRBV5-4 with TRBJ2-2; TRBD2 matches 7 bases. Trimming at V came to 4 bases and at J to 2 bases, leaving 8 bases not matched to a gene. Looked up from germline, CDR1 is SGHNT and CDR2 is YYREEE (reference sequence). This CDR3 comprises 16 residues.

J is TRBJ1-2 and V is TRBV6-4, with 7 bases lining up with TRBD1. V lost 6 bases and J lost 0; bases outside the gene matches: 7. The CDR3 covers 15 residues. The V gene's germline CDR1 is MRHNA and CDR2 SNTAGT. Here the CDR3 DNA reads TGTGCCAGCAGCCCTGGACAGGCATCTAACTATGGCTACACCTTC. Protein product: CASSPGQASNYGYTF.

The V and J genes are TRBV20-1 and TRBJ1-2; the D is unclear. This CDR3 comprises 11 residues. Germline V CDR1 and CDR2: DFQATT, SNEGSKA (reference sequence). V was shortened by 4 bases and J by 6 bases, with 9 bases between the two germline ends. CDR3 nucleotides: TGCAGTGCTATACATATCCATGGCTACACCTTC. Its protein product is CSAIHIHGYTF.

This chain connects TRBV6-2 or TRBV6-3 to TRBJ2-7, with 11 positions matching TRBD2. The V and J ends lost 6 bases and 0 bases, in that order; junction bases with no gene match: 10. The CDR3 spans 17 residues. CDR1 is MNHEY and CDR2 is SVGEGT in the germline V gene. In nucleotides, the CDR3 is TGTGCCAGCAGCAATACACCCGGGACTAGCGGCTCCTACGAGCAGTACTTC. Translating gives CASSNTPGTSGSYEQYF.

The chain combines TRBV1 with TRBJ1-5; the tabulated D call, TRBD1, remains unverified against the DNA. TRBV1 is shown as a pseudogene. This CDR3 spans 19 amino acids. The CDR3 reads CTSSQDWDSRSNSNQPQHF. CDR3 bases: TGCACCAGCAGCCAAGATTGGGACAGTCGAAGTAATAGCAATCAGCCCCAGCATTTT.

This sequence joins TRBV15 and TRBJ2-1; TRBD2 aligns across 8 bases. Germline lookup yields CDR1 LNHNV and CDR2 YYDKDF (reference sequence). The V segment lost 8 bases and the J segment 0 bases; nucleotides outside the gene matches: 6. The length of the CDR3 is 15 residues. CDR3 in DNA: TGTGCCACCCAACTAGCGGAGAACTCCTACAATGAGCAGTTCTTC. Its translation: CATQLAENSYNEQFF.

The J gene is TRBJ2-3, the V gene TRBV5-1; 11 bases map to TRBD1. CDR3 size: 16 residues. Germline V gives CDR1 SGHRS, CDR2 YFSETQ. Trimming took 5 bases from V and 4 from J; bases not matched to a gene: 9. The CDR3, as DNA: TGCGCCAGCAGTTCCCTTGGACAGGGGGCGGCAGATACGCAGTATTTT. Translating it yields CASSSLGQGAADTQYF.

This clone was detected ten times or more. The chain has TRBV9 and TRBJ1-1; maybe TRBD1 (6 bases). V lost 3 bases, J lost 8 bases, and 14 bases lay in between. This CDR3 is built from 13 residues. Germline V gives CDR1 SGDLS, CDR2 YYNGEE. The CDR3 here is CASSADRGIEAFF. In DNA form, the CDR3 reads TGTGCCAGCAGCGCGGACAGAGGGATAGAAGCTTTCTTT.

With respect to this clone: The DNA is left out, because the CDR3 cannot be placed on it with certainty; the CDR3 is given as TCRdb lists it. The chain has TRBV3-1 (or the pseudogene TRBV3-2) and TRBJ1-5; the table's D call of TRBD1 was not tested on the DNA. The germline V gene encodes CDR1 LGHDT and CDR2 YNNKEL (reference sequence). Counting both end residues, the CDR3 totals 16 amino acids. CDR3 loop: CASSHSGQGVIQPQHF.

This clone has only a few counts. The chain joins TRBV5-4 to TRBJ1-4, with D possibly TRBD1 on 5 matching bases. The CDR3 length is 14 residues. The V end lost 3 bases, the J end lost 8 bases, and 14 bases lay between the germline ends. Germline CDR1 and CDR2: SGHNT and YYREEE (reference sequence). The CDR3 spells CASSSGRAGEKLFF. In DNA form, the CDR3 reads TGTGCCAGCAGCTCGGGACGGGCGGGGGAAAAACTGTTTTTT.

This clone was picked up a small number of times. The CDR3: CASSLLSLRQGGTYEQFF. The DNA of the CDR3 is TGTGCCAGCAGCTTGTTATCCCTGAGGCAGGGGGGTACGTATGAGCAGTTCTTC. The chain employs TRBV5-8 and TRBJ2-1, with D tentatively TRBD1 (7 bases). Trimming removed 1 base at V and 8 bases at J, with 25 bases between. The CDR3 consists of 18 residues. Germline loops: CDR1 SGHTS, CDR2 YDEGEE.

The V gene is TRBV6-1, the J gene TRBJ2-7; 11 bases align to TRBD1. This CDR3 is 15 amino acids long. Trimming took 3 bases from V and 4 from J; bases not matched to a gene: 5. Germline assignment: CDR1 MNHNS and CDR2 SASEGT. For the CDR3, the DNA is TGTGCCAGCAGTGAGGCCGGGACAGGGGGATACGAGCAGTACTTC. This encodes CASSEAGTGGYEQYF.

V and J are TRBV20-1 and TRBJ2-7; TRBD1 is a possible D gene (5 bases). This CDR3 contains 14 residues. V lost 3 bases to trimming and J lost 7 bases, with 19 bases between them. CDR1 is DFQATT, CDR2 SNEGSKA, per germline (reference sequence). Written as DNA, the CDR3 is TGCAGTGCTAGTGCCCAGGGAAATCTTAGGGAGCAGTACTTC. It translates to CSASAQGNLREQYF.

The genes are TRBV5-4 and TRBJ2-7, with TRBD2 matching over 7 bases. The CDR3 spans 15 residues. The trim removed 0 bases at V and 3 bases at J, leaving 6 bases unmatched. Per germline, CDR1 SGHNT and CDR2 YYREEE (reference sequence). The CDR3 region has the DNA TGTGCCAGCAGCTTGGCGGCTAGCGGTAACTACGAGCAGTACTTC. As protein: CASSLAASGNYEQYF. Variable domain in full (rest from reference TRBV5-4 and TRBJ2-7): ETGVTQSPTHLIKTRGQQVTLRCSSQSGHNTVSWYQQALGQGPQFIFQYYREEENGRGNFPPRFSGLQFPNYSSELNVNALELDDSALYLCASSLAASGNYEQYFGPGTRLTVT.

The chain joins TRBV11-1 to TRBJ1-1, with a tentative D call TRBD1 (5 bases). Germline-derived CDR1 and CDR2 are SGHAT and FQDESV (reference sequence). This CDR3 is 14 amino acids long. With 5 bases removed from V and 5 bases from J, the gap between germline ends came to 15 bases. This CDR3 reads CASSPRWRGTEAFF. Here the CDR3 DNA reads TGTGCCAGCAGCCCTAGATGGAGGGGAACTGAAGCTTTCTTT.

The V and J genes are TRBV28 and TRBJ2-7, with TRBD1 as a possible D gene (5 bases). Trimming pared 3 bases from V and 5 bases from J, leaving 11 bases between. The CDR3 is 13 residues long. Germline V CDR1 and CDR2: MDHEN, SYDVKM. CDR3 DNA sequence: TGTGCCAGCAGTTTGGCAGGGCTGAACGAGCAGTACTTC. Protein product: CASSLAGLNEQYF.

The chain has TRBV10-3 and TRBJ1-2, with TRBD1 matching over 9 bases. With 10 bases clipped from V and 6 bases from J, the junction kept 15 bases outside the gene matches. The germline V gene encodes CDR1 ENHRY and CDR2 SYGVKD. The CDR3 is 15 residues long. In DNA form, the CDR3 reads TGTGCCAGCTGGGACAGGGTGACGGCTATGGATGGCTACACCTTC. The encoded protein is CASWDRVTAMDGYTF.

Notes on this clone: Other DNA sequences within the sample encode an identical CDR3. The chain uses TRBV7-2 and TRBJ1-5; 7 bases align to TRBD1. V lost 5 bases and J lost 3; bases outside the gene matches: 4. The V gene's germline CDR1 is SGHTA and CDR2 FQGNSA. The CDR3 covers 14 residues. The CDR3 loop reads CASSRDSSNQPQHF. For the CDR3, the DNA is TGTGCCAGCAGCCGGGACAGTTCCAATCAGCCCCAGCATTTT.

V usage is TRBV5-8 and J usage is TRBJ1-2; D unclear. The CDR3 runs to 12 residues. Trimming cost V 5 bases and J 5 bases, with 10 bases left between them. Germline-derived CDR1 and CDR2 are SGHTS and YDEGEE. CDR3 in amino acids: CASSPRGYGYTF. Here the CDR3 DNA reads TGTGCCAGCAGTCCCAGAGGGTATGGCTACACCTTC.